The T cell receptor beta chain under discussion was sequenced for a study of tumor-infiltrating lymphocytes in primary liver carcinoma (dated by TCRdb to the late 2010s). Describing the broader study: Of the five patients (three men and two women, aged 30 to 69 years), four had hepatocellular carcinoma and one had combined HCC and intrahepatic cholangiocarcinoma. The tumors of the five patients were staged as T1-T3 N0M0, with maximum diameters ranging from roughly 4.2 to 11 cm. Each sample produced roughly 3.65 to 7.13 million productive TCRbeta reads, and read depth showed no significant difference between tissue types. For each liver tumor, the study sampled five regions along with adjacent normal tissue and blood, and applied TCRbeta repertoire sequencing, expression microarrays and whole-exome sequencing. A total of roughly 35 specimens from 5 patients, comprising approximately 25 tumor regions, 5 adjacent noncancerous liver tissues and 5 peripheral blood samples, were covered by TCRbeta repertoire sequencing. To link TCRbeta repertoire diversity with the local molecular phenotype, the roughly 26 tumor region samples were profiled using Agilent mRNA microarrays. Reproducibility between technical replicate repertoires was high, with correlation coefficients above 0.95 and mean shared-clone rates roughly 0.87.

A remark on this clonotype: Its target antigen remains unknown. There are no base qualities to consult, and no much larger clone falls within one base.

TCRbeta-specific cDNA was reverse-transcribed from around 500 ng total RNA using a constant-region primer and ProtoScript II reverse transcriptase. The TCRbeta libraries were prepared through three rounds of nested multiplex PCR following a slightly modified ARM-PCR procedure. Each of the first two PCR rounds ran for approximately 10 cycles and used multiplex TRBV1-TRBV30 forward primers together with a Cbeta reverse primer. Sample barcodes and Illumina adapters were added in a final 25-cycle PCR with Deep VentR polymerase. Before sequencing, amplicons between 200 and 500 bp were purified from gel using a QIAquick gel extraction kit. An Illumina HiSeq 2500 was used to sequence the TCRbeta amplicons, generating 250-bp paired-end reads. On the study's bioinformatics: To recover full CDR3 sequences, reads were quality-trimmed using Trimmomatic v0.33 and paired reads were then merged using FLASH v1.2.11. MiGEC v1.2.1b assigned V, D and J germline segments to the rearranged TCRbeta sequences. Clonotype statistics and Shannon-Wiener diversity indices were calculated with VDJtools v1.0.0. Except for diversity analysis, only each sample's 250 most abundant clonotypes were used in subsequent analyses to reduce sampling bias. TCRdb reworked the public reads: Q25 trimming with fastp, MiXCR clone assembly, productive beta chains retained. A single entry per CDR3 protein holds the most common genes and DNA from its merged rows. These V and J calls originate from TCRdb's pipeline instead of the authors' own analysis. The sample table holds roughly 50,000 distinct CDR3 sequences, of which around three quarters were seen once. Jointly, the top ten make up 25% of the sample.

Without any cell sorting, total RNA and DNA were extracted together from around 18-30 mg of bulk tissue using the AllPrep DNA/RNA mini kit. Between November 2015 and March 2016, about 5 patients in China with histopathologically diagnosed primary liver carcinoma had their tumors surgically resected. At the time of sampling, the patients were treatment-naive and had chronic HBV infection. Each tumor was sampled at five spatially separated regions: the superior, inferior, left-lateral and right-lateral poles and the tumor centre. According to histology, viable tumor cells made up more than 80% of every tumor sample. Fresh tumor and adjacent tissue pieces were bisected, with one half stored in RNAlater at -80 degrees C and the other half sent for histology. From the cysteine up to the phenylalanine, the CDR3 has a length of 13 residues. The entry retains the CDR3 DNA only, 39 bases that are in frame from base 1. The trim is 5 bases for V and 3 bases for J, with a gap of 11 bases between the germline ends. Reading the germline V gene (reference sequence) gives CDR1 SEHNR and CDR2 FQNEAQ.

Study-level results and caveats: Only about 8-25% of top clones were found in all five regions of a tumor, suggesting spatial heterogeneity of tumor-infiltrating T cells. A significantly larger repertoire fraction was made up by the top 250 clones in tumors than in blood (p = 0.039). Because sequencing covered only the TCR beta chain and unpaired alpha chains were not captured, true repertoire diversity is likely underestimated. Comparison of CD4+ and CD8+ T cell repertoires was precluded by the use of bulk unsorted samples. Repertoire overlap was found to be higher between tumor regions (mean roughly 35%) than between tumor-adjacent (around 17%) or tumor-blood (approximately 15%) pairs, consistent with antigen-driven expansion. With just four to six patients in the study, the authors point out that the findings should be validated in a larger study.

The sample taken for sequencing was liver tumor tissue from sampling region 2. What this sample's cell subset or site label stands for: tumor region T2, inferior pole. The receptor chain draws on TRBV7-9 and TRBJ2-7; the D segment could be TRBD2, given 5 matching bases. The TCR comes from a man between 40 and 49 years old with primary liver carcinoma and hepatitis B virus infection. CDR3 region: CASSPSSYYEQYF. The DNA is TGTGCCAGCAGCCCCTCTAGCTACTACGAGCAGTACTTC.